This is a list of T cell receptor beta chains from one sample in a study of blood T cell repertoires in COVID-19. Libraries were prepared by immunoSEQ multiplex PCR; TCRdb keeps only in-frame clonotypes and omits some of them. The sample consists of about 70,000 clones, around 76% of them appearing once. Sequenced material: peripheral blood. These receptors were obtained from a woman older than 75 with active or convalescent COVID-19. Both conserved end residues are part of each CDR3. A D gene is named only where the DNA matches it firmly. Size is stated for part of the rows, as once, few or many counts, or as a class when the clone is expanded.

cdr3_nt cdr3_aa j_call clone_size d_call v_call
TGTGCCAGCAGTTACCCGACAATCGGGGAGGAGACCCAGTACTTC CASSYPTIGEETQYF TRBJ2-5 . . TRBV6-2/TRBV6-3
TGTGCCAGCAGCTTAGCTACTAGGAGGAGGGAGACCCAGTACTTC CASSLATRRRETQYF TRBJ2-5 . . TRBV7-8
TGTGCCAGCAGCCAGGGCGGGGGCCCTAACACCGGGGAGCTGTTTTTT CASSQGGGPNTGELFF TRBJ2-2 . . TRBV3-1/TRBV3-2
TGTGCCAGCAGCCCTGGGAGCCTTGAAGCTTTCTTT CASSPGSLEAFF TRBJ1-1 . . TRBV6-1
TGTGCCAGCTCACCGGGGAGGGAAAAGGACACCATATATTTT CASSPGREKDTIYF TRBJ1-3 few . TRBV18
TGCAGCGCGGGACAGAACTATGGCTACACCTTC CSAGQNYGYTF TRBJ1-2 . TRBD1 TRBV29-1
TGTGCCAGCAGCTTGGACCGTAGCTCCTACGAGCAGTACTTC CASSLDRSSYEQYF TRBJ2-7 . . TRBV5-6
TGTGCCAGCATGGGGGAGGGCTATGGCTACACCTTC CASMGEGYGYTF TRBJ1-2 . . TRBV6-5
TGTGCCAGCAGCCCTGCGGGGGGGGGAAACATTCAGTACTTC CASSPAGGGNIQYF TRBJ2-4 . TRBD2 TRBV7-2
TGCGCCAGCAGCTTGCCCGACAGCCCCTACGAGCAGTACTTC CASSLPDSPYEQYF TRBJ2-7 . . TRBV5-1
TGTGCCAGCAGCTACCAGGGCACAGATACGCAGTATTTT CASSYQGTDTQYF TRBJ2-3 . . TRBV5-4
TGTGCCAGCAGTTTGCGAGGGATCTATGGCTACACCTTC CASSLRGIYGYTF TRBJ1-2 . . TRBV27
TGTGCCAGCAGCTTATCGGGACAGGGTGACGAGCAGTACTTC CASSLSGQGDEQYF TRBJ2-7 . TRBD1 TRBV7-9
TGTGCCACCAGCGGGAGGGACACTGAAGCTTTCTTT CATSGRDTEAFF TRBJ1-1 . . TRBV15
TGTGCCAGCAGTTCAACAGGGTTCCTCCACTTT CASSSTGFLHF TRBJ1-6 . . TRBV12-3/TRBV12-4
TGTGCCAGTAGTGTCGGGACAGGGGATGGAAACACCATATATTTT CASSVGTGDGNTIYF TRBJ1-3 . TRBD1 TRBV19
TGTGCCAGTCGCCAGGGGGACGGCACAGATACGCAGTATTTT CASRQGDGTDTQYF TRBJ2-3 . TRBD1 TRBV6-5
TGTGCCAGTAGTATCTCTGGCGGGGGGGCGGAGACCCAGTACTTC CASSISGGGAETQYF TRBJ2-5 . TRBD2 TRBV19
TGTGCCTGGAGAAAAGAGCCTGGAAACACCATATATTTT CAWRKEPGNTIYF TRBJ1-3 few . TRBV30
TGTGCCAGCAGTCTTGACAGGGCCAATCAGCCCCAGCATTTT CASSLDRANQPQHF TRBJ1-5 . TRBD1 TRBV6-2/TRBV6-3
TGTGCCAGCAGCACAGGGGCCTCCTACGAGCAGTACTTC CASSTGASYEQYF TRBJ2-7 . TRBD1 TRBV6-5
TGTGCCTCGCAAGGGGTTACTACTAACTATGGCTACACCTTC CASQGVTTNYGYTF TRBJ1-2 . . TRBV28
TGTGCCAGCAAACGGAGCTCCTATAATTCACCCCTCCACTTT CASKRSSYNSPLHF TRBJ1-6 . . TRBV6-5
TGTGCCAGCAGCCTCGGGACAGGGGGCAGAGCTTTCTTT CASSLGTGGRAFF TRBJ1-1 . TRBD1 TRBV7-8
TGTGCCAGCAGCCCTGGGAGCCTTGAAGCTTTCTTT CASSPGSLEAFF TRBJ1-1 . . TRBV6-6
TGTGCCAGCACCCCAGGGGAAGAGACCCAGTACTTC CASTPGEETQYF TRBJ2-5 . . TRBV12-3/TRBV12-4
TGCGCCAGCAGTGAGGAGGCGCGGGGAGGGTACAATGAGCAGTTCTTC CASSEEARGGYNEQFF TRBJ2-1 once TRBD2 TRBV10-1
TGTGCCAGCAGCCCGATCGGGACAGATAACTATGGCTACACCTTC CASSPIGTDNYGYTF TRBJ1-2 . TRBD1 TRBV7-2
TGTGCCAGCAGTTTAAACAGGAACACTGAAGCTTTCTTT CASSLNRNTEAFF TRBJ1-1 . . TRBV28
TGTGCCAGCAGTCTCTCGGACAGAAATCAGCCCCAGCATTTT CASSLSDRNQPQHF TRBJ1-5 . . TRBV2
TGCGCCAGCAGCCAAGATTCGGGAGGGATAGGTTTCTTT CASSQDSGGIGFF TRBJ1-1 few . TRBV4-3
TGTGCCAGGAGGGACAGGGGGCTGGGCCAGCCCCAGCATTTT CARRDRGLGQPQHF TRBJ1-5 few TRBD1 TRBV28
TGCGCCAGCAGCCAAGTTATACGGGAACCGGCCGGGGAGCTGTTTTTT CASSQVIREPAGELFF TRBJ2-2 . . TRBV4-3
TGTGCCAGCAGTTTCTTCCAAGAGACCCAGTACTTC CASSFFQETQYF TRBJ2-5 . . TRBV12-3/TRBV12-4
TGTGCCATCAGTGAGTCGGGGGAGGGAGATTCACCCCTCCACTTT CAISESGEGDSPLHF TRBJ1-6 . . TRBV10-3
TGTGCCAGCAGCTTAGTCCCCTCGAACACCGGGGAGCTGTTTTTT CASSLVPSNTGELFF TRBJ2-2 . . TRBV11-2
TGTGCCAGCAGCCAATGGGGGGCCGGGGAGCTGTTTTTT CASSQWGAGELFF TRBJ2-2 . . TRBV3-1/TRBV3-2